Below are 16 T cell receptor beta chains sequenced from a single sample in a study of T-cell reconstitution after alpha-beta-depleted transplantation in children. A TCRbeta library incorporating unique molecular identifiers was prepared. One entry per CDR3 protein, called by TCRdb with MiXCR from the PCR reads. The sample holds some 840,000 distinct CDR3 sequences, 16% seen once. The sequences come from PBMCs, mostly from graft donor cells, collected 360 days after TCRalphabeta/CD19-depleted stem cell transplant. The origin of the receptors is a male patient aged 10-17 years who had a stem cell transplant for acute lymphoblastic leukemia, so the T cells may come from the graft donor.

This clonotype was seen repeatedly, ten times or more. One end of the junction varies from germline; a read error may be responsible. The rearrangement joins TRBV18 to TRBJ2-5; the match to TRBD1 covers 11 bases. The CDR3 loop spans 14 amino acids. CDR1 and CDR2 from the germline V gene are KGHSH and LQKENI. CDR3 coding DNA: TGCGCCAGCAGCCCGGGACAGGGGGGTGAGACCCAGTACTTC. It translates to CASSPGQGGETQYF. Using reference TRBV18 and TRBJ2-5 for the parts outside the CDR3, the full variable domain is NAGVMQNPRHLVRRRGQEARLRCSPMKGHSHVYWYRQLPEEGLKFMVYLQKENIIDESGMPKERFSAEFPKEGPSILRIQQVVRGDSAAYFCASSPGQGGETQYFGPGTRLLVL.

This clonotype was counted many times. The chain links TRBV29-1 to TRBJ1-4, with 12 bases that match TRBD1. Germline CDR1 is SQVTM and CDR2 is ANQGSEA. This CDR3 contains 14 residues. The V segment lost 5 bases and the J segment 12 bases; nucleotides outside the gene matches: 10. CDR3 sequence (DNA): TGCAGCGTTCATCCGGGACAGGGGGCCCAGGAACTGTTTTTT. The encoded protein is CSVHPGQGAQELFF.

This clonotype was found a few times. This rearrangement joins TRBV5-1 to TRBJ1-1; 8 bases agree with TRBD1. The junction had 2 bases not matched to a gene; V was cut back by 0 bases and J by 7 bases. The CDR3 runs 13 residues. Germline CDR1 SGHRS, CDR2 YFSETQ. The CDR3 sequence: CASSLGQGNEAFF. The CDR3 nucleotides are TGCGCCAGCAGCTTGGGACAGGGGAATGAAGCTTTCTTT.

There are a few counts of this clonotype. The chain couples TRBV12-3 or TRBV12-4 to TRBJ2-7; D may be TRBD1 (6 bases). This CDR3 region has 13 residues. V dropped 5 bases and J dropped 2 bases, with 10 bases sitting between them. CDR3 amino acids: CASSADRTYEQYF. The DNA for the CDR3 is TGTGCCAGCAGTGCTGACAGGACCTACGAGCAGTACTTC.

This clonotype was seen more than once but under ten times. The rearrangement links TRBV7-6 to TRBJ2-5; perhaps TRBD1 as D (5 bases). Germline V gene sequence: CDR1 SGHVS, CDR2 FNYEAQ. The CDR3 covers 15 residues. The ends were cut back, 3 bases at V and 1 base at J, with 12 bases in the middle. The CDR3 sequence: CASSLPRVGQETQYF. The CDR3 region has the DNA TGTGCCAGCAGCTTGCCCAGGGTGGGCCAAGAGACCCAGTACTTC. Drawing the rest from reference TRBV7-6 and TRBJ2-5, the complete variable domain is GAGVSQSPRYKVTKRGQDVALRCDPISGHVSLYWYRQALGQGPEFLTYFNYEAQQDKSGLPNDRFSAERPEGSISTLTIQRTEQRDSAMYRCASSLPRVGQETQYFGPGTRLLVL.

This clonotype appeared a few times. This chain uses TRBV5-1 with TRBJ1-1; the D is unclear. The CDR3 runs 13 residues. V was shortened by 2 bases and J by 3 bases, with 8 bases between the two germline ends. The germline V gene encodes CDR1 SGHRS and CDR2 YFSETQ. In DNA form, the CDR3 reads TGCGCCAGCAGCTTTGTCGATTACACTGAAGCTTTCTTT. This encodes CASSFVDYTEAFF.

The V gene is TRBV9, the J gene TRBJ2-7, with 9 bases aligning to TRBD2. J gave up 4 bases and V 3 bases, and 8 bases lay outside the gene matches. The CDR3 is 15 residues long. The V gene's germline CDR1 is SGDLS and CDR2 YYNGEE. CDR3 bases: TGTGCCAGCAGCGGGGGAGGACTAGCGCTATACGAGCAGTACTTC. As protein: CASSGGGLALYEQYF.

This clonotype appeared many times. V is TRBV29-1 and J is TRBJ1-2; 11 bases map to TRBD1. Germline V CDR1 and CDR2: SQVTM, ANQGSEA. The CDR3 has 14 amino acids. This CDR3 is CGWTHGTGGGGYTF. The CDR3, as DNA: TGCGGGTGGACTCACGGGACAGGGGGAGGTGGCTACACCTTC.

Only a few counts were recorded for this clonotype. The chain uses TRBV19 and TRBJ2-1; weak D call: TRBD2 (6 bases). The CDR3 covers 13 residues. Trimming pared 7 bases from V and 8 bases from J, leaving 15 bases between. From germline, CDR1 is LNHDA and CDR2 SQIVND (reference sequence). This chain's CDR3 is CASTGLGFHEQFF. DNA of the CDR3: TGTGCCAGTACGGGACTGGGTTTCCATGAGCAGTTCTTC.

The chain couples TRBV27 to TRBJ2-7; TRBD2 matches at 11 bases. The CDR3 totals 16 residues. J gave up 3 bases and V 3 bases, and 7 bases lay outside the gene matches. CDR1 and CDR2 (germline): MNHEY, SMNVEV (reference sequence). CDR3: CASSFLTSGAFYEQYF. In DNA, the CDR3 is TGTGCCAGCAGTTTTCTGACTAGCGGGGCCTTCTACGAGCAGTACTTC.

The genes are TRBV5-6 and TRBJ2-3, with 11 bases aligning to TRBD1. V dropped 0 bases and J dropped 2; count of bases not matched to a gene: 5. The CDR3 contains 17 residues. The V gene's germline CDR1 is SGHDT and CDR2 YYEEEE. The CDR3 sequence is CASSLAGQGAYTDTQYF. The DNA for the CDR3 is TGTGCCAGCAGCTTGGCCGGACAGGGGGCCTACACAGATACGCAGTATTTT.

This clonotype was picked up a small number of times. The chain recombines TRBV20-1 with TRBJ2-7; D might be TRBD2 (5 bases). CDR1 DFQATT and CDR2 SNEGSKA come from the germline V gene (reference sequence). The CDR3 loop spans 15 amino acids. Trimming cost V 0 bases and J 0 bases, with 12 bases left between them. This chain's CDR3 is CSARDKRRGSYEQYF. The DNA of the CDR3 is TGCAGTGCTAGAGATAAGCGGAGAGGCTCCTACGAGCAGTACTTC.

This clonotype was found a few times. The CDR3 DNA reads as TGTGCCAGCATTGGTGACGGGGCTCTAGCCGGGGAGCTGTTTTTT. It yields the protein CASIGDGALAGELFF. This chain uses TRBV28 with TRBJ2-2; D possibly uses TRBD1 or TRBD2 (5 bases each). Germline V lookup: CDR1 MDHEN, CDR2 SYDVKM. The germline V and J ends were trimmed by 7 bases and 6 bases, with 18 bases remaining between them. The CDR3 is 15 amino acids.

The gene calls are TRBV2 and TRBJ1-2; 11 bases fit TRBD1. Germline assignment: CDR1 SNHLY and CDR2 FYNNEI. J lost 8 bases, V lost 6 bases, and 17 bases had no gene match. This CDR3 contains 17 residues. The CDR3: CASSVYSLDRGLGGYTF. CDR3 coding DNA: TGTGCCAGCAGCGTTTACTCCTTGGACAGGGGGCTGGGAGGCTACACCTTC.

The rearrangement uses TRBV7-6 and TRBJ2-1; 12 nucleotides agree with TRBD2. J was trimmed by 3 bases and V by 5 bases; bases with no gene match: 17. The CDR3 sequence is 20 residues long. Germline CDR1 is SGHVS and CDR2 is FNYEAQ. The CDR3 region is CASSTTSGTSGPFFYNEQFF. As DNA, the CDR3 is TGTGCCAGCAGCACCACTTCCGGGACTAGCGGGCCCTTCTTCTACAATGAGCAGTTCTTC.

This clonotype was observed at least ten times. This sequence joins TRBV29-1 and TRBJ2-7, with D maybe TRBD1 (5 bases). Germline V gives CDR1 SQVTM, CDR2 ANQGSEA. The ends were cut back, 2 bases at V and 3 bases at J, with 14 bases in the middle. The CDR3 contains 14 residues. DNA of the CDR3: TGCAGCGTTGAAAGGGGCCCTTCCGACTACGAGCAGTACTTC. Its protein product is CSVERGPSDYEQYF.